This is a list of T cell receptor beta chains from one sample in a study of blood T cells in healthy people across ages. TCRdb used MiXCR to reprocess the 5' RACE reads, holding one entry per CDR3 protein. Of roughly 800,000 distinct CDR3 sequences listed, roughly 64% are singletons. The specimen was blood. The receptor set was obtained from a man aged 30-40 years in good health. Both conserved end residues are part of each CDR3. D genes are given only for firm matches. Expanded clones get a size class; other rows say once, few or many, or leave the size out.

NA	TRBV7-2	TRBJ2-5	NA	CASSLVWVEETQYF
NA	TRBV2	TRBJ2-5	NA	CASSVQGSPPAETQYF
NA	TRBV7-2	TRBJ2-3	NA	CASSFRLGGDTQYF
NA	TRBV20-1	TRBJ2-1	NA	CGADAGRWDEQFF
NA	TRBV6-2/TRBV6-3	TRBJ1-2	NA	CASSYSSFPVGYTF
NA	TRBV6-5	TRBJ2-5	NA	CASSYSRGYPETQYF
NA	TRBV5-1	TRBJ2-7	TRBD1	CASSAWQGVACEQYF
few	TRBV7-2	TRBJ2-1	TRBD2	CASSFGLAGAYNEQFF
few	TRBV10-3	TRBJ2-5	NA	CAISEAEETQYF
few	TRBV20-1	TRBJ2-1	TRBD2	CSARVTSGVNEQFF
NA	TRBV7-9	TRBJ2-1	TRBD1	CASSLDRAEGQFF
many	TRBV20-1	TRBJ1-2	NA	CSARDLLGGRDGYTF
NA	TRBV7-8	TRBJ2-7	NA	CASSFTTTGSYEQYF
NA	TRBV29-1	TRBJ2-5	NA	CSVEDGQETQYF
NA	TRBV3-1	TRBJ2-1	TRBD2	CASGGLAELFF
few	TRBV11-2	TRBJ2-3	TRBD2	CASSTGTSGGAGDTQYF
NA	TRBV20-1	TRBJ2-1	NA	CSARDSVADGYNEQFF
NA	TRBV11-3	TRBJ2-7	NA	CASSSLSEPSEQYF
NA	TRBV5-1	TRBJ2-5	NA	CASSSGPSEETQYF
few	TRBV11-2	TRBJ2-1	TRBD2	CASSLARTGGNEQFF
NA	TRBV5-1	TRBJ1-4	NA	CASGGGTDEKLFF
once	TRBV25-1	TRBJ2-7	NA	CASSEARQVYEQYF
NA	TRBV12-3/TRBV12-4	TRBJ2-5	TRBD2	CASSFGGRWETQYF
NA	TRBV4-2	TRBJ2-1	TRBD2	CASSHLAGEANEQFF
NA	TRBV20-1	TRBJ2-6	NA	CSAPRRTDSGANVLTF
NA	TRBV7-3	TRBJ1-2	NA	CASSLLGGPGGYTF
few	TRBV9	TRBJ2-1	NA	CASSVDPTHNEQFF
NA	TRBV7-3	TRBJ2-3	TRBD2	CASSQGLADTRYF
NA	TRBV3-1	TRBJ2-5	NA	CASSQDLVQTQYF
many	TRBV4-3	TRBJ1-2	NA	CASSQGDYGYTF
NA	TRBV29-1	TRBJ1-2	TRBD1	CSVARDRGYTF
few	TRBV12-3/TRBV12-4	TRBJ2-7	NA	CASSPTSRDEQYF
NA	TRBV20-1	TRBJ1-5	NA	CSAIRGYGNQPQHF
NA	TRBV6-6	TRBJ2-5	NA	CASRTEQGKETQYF
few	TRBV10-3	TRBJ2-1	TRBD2	CAISASGVGNEQFF
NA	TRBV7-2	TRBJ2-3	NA	CASSQNPTDTQYF
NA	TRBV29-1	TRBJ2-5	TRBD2	CSVIPTSGGAKTQYF
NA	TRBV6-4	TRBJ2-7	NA	CASGAETYEQYF
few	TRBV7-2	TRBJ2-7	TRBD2	CASSLELAGFYEQYF
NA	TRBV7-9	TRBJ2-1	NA	CASSDPRGNEQFF
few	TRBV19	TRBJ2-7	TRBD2	CASSPGVAGVFGEQYF
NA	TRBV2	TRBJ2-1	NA	CASSEYSAYNEQFF